The T cell receptor (beta chain) under discussion was sequenced for a study of stem cell transplantation in POMP-related autoinflammatory disease. Study overall: The study hypothesized thymoproteasome defects skew the TRB repertoire via impaired CD8+ selection. Before transplant, CD4+ T cells skewed naive and CD8+ proportions were low. After transplant, neutrophils and platelets showed 100% graft donor chimerism through one year. Study conclusions and caveats: Unique TRB V-J gene pairings were limited in number in patients with PRAID.

Method: immunoSEQ multiplex PCR; TCRdb's copy keeps in-frame clones and lacks some. The table records some 70,000 clones, about nine tenths of them present only once. The germline gives CDR1 SNHLY, CDR2 FYNNEI. The CDR3 length is 14 residues. Trimming removed 5 bases from V and 4 bases from J, with 14 bases in between. Comments on this clone: Its antigen is as yet unknown.

The source is a human patient with POMP-related autoinflammation and immune dysregulation (PRAID). The T cells may partly be graft donor cells. The rearrangement uses TRBV2 and TRBJ1-1, with D maybe TRBD1 (6 bases). The sample consisted of CD4+ T cells from PBMCs, taken after stem cell transplantation. The CDR3 DNA sequence: TGTGCCAGCAGTACCCAAGGGGGGGTCACTGAAGCTTTCTTT. It is translated as CASSTQGGVTEAFF.